This TCR beta chain is from a study of kidney transplant recipient with SARS-CoV-2 infection. The sample holds many counts of this clonotype. TCRdb reprocessed the reads via MiXCR and lists one record per CDR3 protein. The data hold 200,000 to 300,000 distinct CDR3 sequences, with 29% observed a single time. This TCR was recovered from a male patient in his thirties who had COVID-19 and was a kidney transplant recipient. Some of the T cells may derive from the graft donor. This material consisted of a blood sample, taken at baseline and on day 111 from a kidney transplant recipient.

The CDR3 loop is CASSPAGGAGEQYF. CDR3 bases: TGTGCCAGCAGCCCGGCGGGGGGAGCTGGTGAGCAGTACTTC. The chain employs TRBV5-6 and TRBJ2-7, with 8 bases that match TRBD2. J lost 7 bases, V lost 4 bases, and 10 bases had no gene match. The germline gives CDR1 SGHDT, CDR2 YYEEEE. This CDR3 spans 14 amino acids.